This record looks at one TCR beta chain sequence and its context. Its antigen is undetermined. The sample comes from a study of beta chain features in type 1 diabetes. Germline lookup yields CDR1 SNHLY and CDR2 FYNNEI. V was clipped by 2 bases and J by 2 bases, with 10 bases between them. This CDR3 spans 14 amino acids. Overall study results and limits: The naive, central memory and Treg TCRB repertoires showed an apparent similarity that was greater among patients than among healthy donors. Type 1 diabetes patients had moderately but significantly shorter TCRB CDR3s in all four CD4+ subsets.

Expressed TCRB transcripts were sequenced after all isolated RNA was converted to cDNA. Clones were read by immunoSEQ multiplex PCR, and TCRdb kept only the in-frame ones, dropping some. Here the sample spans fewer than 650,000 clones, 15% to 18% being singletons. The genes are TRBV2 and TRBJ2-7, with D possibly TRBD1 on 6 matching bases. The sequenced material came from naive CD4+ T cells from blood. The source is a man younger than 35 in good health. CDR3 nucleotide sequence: TGTGCCAGCAGTGAACAGGGGTTTACCTACGAGCAGTACTTC. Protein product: CASSEQGFTYEQYF. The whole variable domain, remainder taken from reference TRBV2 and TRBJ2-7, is EPEVTQTPSHQVTQMGQEVILRCVPISNHLYFYWYRQILGQKVEFLVSFYNNEISEKSEIFDDQFSVERPDGSNFTLKIRSTKLEDSAMYFCASSEQGFTYEQYFGPGTRLTVT.